The clone carrying this TCR beta chain has a handful of counts. Its antigen is unknown. The entry originates in a study of cytomegalovirus exposure and HLA in healthy donors. Broader study findings: Cytomegalovirus-associated TCR beta chains were listed, numbering over 150. In a later analysis, first-cohort TCR clusters were found to tend to co-occur in the approximately 120 validation repertoires.

Repertoires were generated with immunoSEQ multiplex PCR, while TCRdb's copy carries only in-frame clones and drops some. The profile covers about 240,000 clones, with around 87% appearing a single time and 1% to 1.5% taken by the ten largest. Germline V gene data show CDR1 as SGHTA and CDR2 as FQGNSA. This CDR3 contains 13 residues. The germline V and J ends were trimmed by 5 bases and 0 bases, with 8 bases remaining between them. The genes are TRBV7-2 and TRBJ2-7, with a possible D match to TRBD1 (6 bases). Sequenced sample: PBMCs. The TCR was taken from a woman aged 25-40 years in good health and CMV-seropositive. CDR3 sequence: CASSPDSSYEQYF. CDR3 DNA: TGTGCCAGCAGCCCGGACAGCTCCTACGAGCAGTACTTC.